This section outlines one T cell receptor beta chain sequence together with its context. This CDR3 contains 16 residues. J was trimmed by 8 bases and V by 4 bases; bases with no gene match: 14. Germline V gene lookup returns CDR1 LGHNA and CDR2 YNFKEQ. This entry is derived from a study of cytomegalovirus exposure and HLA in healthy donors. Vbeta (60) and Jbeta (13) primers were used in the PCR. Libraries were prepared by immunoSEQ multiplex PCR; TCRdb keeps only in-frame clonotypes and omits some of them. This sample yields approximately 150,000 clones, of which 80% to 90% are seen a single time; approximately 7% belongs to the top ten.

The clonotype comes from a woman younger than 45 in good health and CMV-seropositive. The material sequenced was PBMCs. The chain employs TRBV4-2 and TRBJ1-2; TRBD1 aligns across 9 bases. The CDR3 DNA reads TGTGCCAGCAGCCGGGGGGGACAGGGAGGAACAATCGGCTACACCTTC. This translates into CASSRGGQGGTIGYTF.